The rows below give T cell receptor beta chains drawn from one sample of a study of vaccination and CD4 T cells after COVID-19. TCRdb re-analysed the PCR reads in MiXCR, keeping a single row per CDR3 protein. The table lists 9,000 to 9,500 distinct CDR3 sequences, 25% to 40% of them singletons. What these receptors recognize is not known. The sample was CD4+ T cells from blood, cultured in vitro. Source of these receptors: a human donor in good health. Both conserved end residues are part of each CDR3. Fields, in order: D gene, clone size, J gene, V gene, CDR3 DNA, CDR3 protein. The D gene is left open where the match is weak. Size is stated for part of the rows, as once, few or many counts, or as a class when the clone is expanded.

>TRBD2|medium-sized|TRBJ2-1|TRBV7-6
TGTGCCAGCAGCCGACTAGCGGGGGGGCCGAATGAGCAGTTCTTC
CASSRLAGGPNEQFF
>TRBD1|few|TRBJ2-7|TRBV12-3/TRBV12-4
TGTGCCAGCAGGCAGGGGGCTGGGGACGAGCAGTACTTC
CASRQGAGDEQYF
>-|few|TRBJ1-2|TRBV5-1
TGCGCCAGCAGCACGCAGGGACCTAACTATGGCTACACCTTC
CASSTQGPNYGYTF
>TRBD1|-|TRBJ2-7|TRBV19
TGTGCCAGGAAGGCCGGGACAGGGCACTACGAGCAGTACTTC
CARKAGTGHYEQYF
>TRBD1|-|TRBJ1-2|TRBV7-9
TGTGCCAGCGGGGGACAGAACGAATTGGGCTACACCTTC
CASGGQNELGYTF
>-|-|TRBJ2-5|TRBV27
TGTGCCAGCACCCATCTCCAAGAGACCCAGTACTTC
CASTHLQETQYF
>-|-|TRBJ2-3|TRBV10-3
TGTGCCATCAGTGAGTCGACGGATACGCAGTATTTT
CAISESTDTQYF
>-|-|TRBJ2-2|TRBV2
TGTGCCAGCAGCCCATCGACCGGGGAGCTGTTTTTT
CASSPSTGELFF
>-|few|TRBJ1-1|TRBV5-1
TGCGCCAGCAGCTTGGAGTGGAACACTGAAGCTTTCTTT
CASSLEWNTEAFF
>-|few|TRBJ1-1|TRBV6-1
TGTGCCAGCAGGTTCATTGACGGGAACACTGAAGCTTTCTTT
CASRFIDGNTEAFF
>-|few|TRBJ1-6|TRBV30
TGTGCCTGGAGTAAAGGGGTAATTTCATCCTTT
CAWSKGVISSF
>-|-|TRBJ2-7|TRBV19
TGTGCCAGTAGTAGGGCTGGCACTACCTACGAGCAGTACTTC
CASSRAGTTYEQYF
>TRBD2|-|TRBJ2-5|TRBV4-2
TGTGCCAGCAGCCAAGATAAGCGGGAACAAGAGACCCAGTACTTC
CASSQDKREQETQYF
>-|few|TRBJ1-1|TRBV5-1
TGCGCCAGCAGCTTCGGTGGCACTGAAGCTTTCTTT
CASSFGGTEAFF
>TRBD1|-|TRBJ1-5|TRBV12-3/TRBV12-4
TGTGCCAGCAGCGTACAGGGGGACAATCAGCCCCAGCATTTT
CASSVQGDNQPQHF
>TRBD2|few|TRBJ2-3|TRBV20-1
TGCAGTGACCGACCTCTAGCGGGGGGGAGAGATACGCAGTATTTT
CSDRPLAGGRDTQYF
>-|few|TRBJ1-5|TRBV12-3/TRBV12-4
TGTGCCAGCAGTTTACTACCTCTAGTGGACAGCCCTCAGCCCCAGCATTTT
CASSLLPLVDSPQPQHF
>-|-|TRBJ2-6|TRBV5-8
TGTGCCAGCAGCTTACCAGGTACTGGGGCCAACGTCCTGACTTTC
CASSLPGTGANVLTF
>-|few|TRBJ1-3|TRBV20-1
TGCAGTGCCACAGCCGGATACGCAGGGGCGGAGGGAAACACCATATATTTT
CSATAGYAGAEGNTIYF
>-|-|TRBJ2-1|TRBV6-5
TGTGCCAGCAGTTACACCGCTGGAGGGGTCAATGAGCAGTTCTTC
CASSYTAGGVNEQFF
>-|-|TRBJ1-2|TRBV14
TGTGCCAGCAGCCAGGCTCAGGGGATCCGCTACACCTTC
CASSQAQGIRYTF
>-|-|TRBJ1-1|TRBV6-5
TGTGCCAGCAGTTACAATGGACAGAACACTGAAGCTTTCTTT
CASSYNGQNTEAFF
>-|-|TRBJ1-2|TRBV12-3/TRBV12-4
TGTGCCAGCAGTATCACAGGGTTAAGATTATATGGCTACACCTTC
CASSITGLRLYGYTF
>-|-|TRBJ1-1|TRBV6-4
TGTGCCAGCAGTGTTTCGGAAAACACTGAAGCTTTCTTT
CASSVSENTEAFF
>-|-|TRBJ1-1|TRBV29-1
TGCAGCGCGGAACAGGGACGCGCTTTCTTT
CSAEQGRAFF
>-|few|TRBJ2-3|TRBV20-1
TGCAGTGCCAGTACCTTGCCTATCACAGATACGCAGTATTTT
CSASTLPITDTQYF
>-|-|TRBJ1-5|TRBV27
TGTGCCAGCAGTCTGACAGTCGGGGGCAATCAGCCCCAGCATTTT
CASSLTVGGNQPQHF
>TRBD1|-|TRBJ1-2|TRBV6-1
TGTGCCAGCAGGAGACAGGGATCCACAGCTAACTATGGCTACACCTTC
CASRRQGSTANYGYTF
>-|-|TRBJ1-1|TRBV11-1
TGTGCCAGCAGCTTTATCGGGGCTCCTTCATATGGAGCTTTCTTT
CASSFIGAPSYGAFF
>-|few|TRBJ2-7|TRBV12-3/TRBV12-4
TGTGCCAGCAGCCCCACGACGACCTACGAGCAGTACTTC
CASSPTTTYEQYF
>TRBD1|-|TRBJ1-1|TRBV3-1
TGTGCCAGCAGCCGGCCAGGGGGGAACACTGAAGCTTTCTTT
CASSRPGGNTEAFF
>-|-|TRBJ1-1|TRBV12-3/TRBV12-4
TGTGCCAGCTCGAGGGGGAACACTGAAGCTTTCTTT
CASSRGNTEAFF
>-|-|TRBJ1-5|TRBV6-5
TGTGCCAGCAGTTACTCGGGCCTTAGCAATCAGCCCCAGCATTTT
CASSYSGLSNQPQHF
>-|-|TRBJ1-1|TRBV7-9
TGTGCCAGCAGCTTTGGGTTGGACACTGAAGCTTTCTTT
CASSFGLDTEAFF
>-|-|TRBJ2-5|TRBV20-1
TGCAGTGCCCGCCCGCAACAAGAGACCCAGTACTTC
CSARPQQETQYF
>-|-|TRBJ2-5|TRBV11-3
TGTGCCAGCAGCTTAGGGTCCCTAGAGACCCAGTACTTC
CASSLGSLETQYF
>-|once|TRBJ2-7|TRBV10-3
TGTGCCATCAGGACAGGGACTAGGACCTACGAGCAGTACTTC
CAIRTGTRTYEQYF
>TRBD1|-|TRBJ1-6|TRBV7-9
TGTGCCAGCAGCTTAGCGGAGGACAGGAATTCACCCCTCCACTTT
CASSLAEDRNSPLHF
>-|-|TRBJ1-1|TRBV5-1
TGCGCCAGCAGCGCTTCTAGGGGTGACACTGAAGCTTTCTTT
CASSASRGDTEAFF
>-|-|TRBJ2-5|TRBV24-1
TGTGCCACCAGTGATCCAGGGGCGGGGAAGACCCAGTACTTC
CATSDPGAGKTQYF
>-|-|TRBJ1-5|TRBV30
TGTGCCTGGAGTGTAGAAGGGACGGGGCCCCAGCATTTT
CAWSVEGTGPQHF
>-|-|TRBJ2-3|TRBV7-9
TGTGCCAGCAGCTTATGGGAAAGCGATACGCAGTATTTT
CASSLWESDTQYF
>-|-|TRBJ2-2|TRBV6-1
TGTGCCAGCGACGACACCGGGGAGCTGTTTTTT
CASDDTGELFF
>-|-|TRBJ1-5|TRBV4-1
TGCGCCAGCAGCCAAGAATGGAACAGCAATCAGCCCCAGCATTTT
CASSQEWNSNQPQHF
>-|-|TRBJ2-5|TRBV7-9
TGTGCCAGCAGCCTGGTGACCAAAGAGACCCAGTACTTC
CASSLVTKETQYF
>-|medium-sized|TRBJ1-1|TRBV11-2
TGTGCCAGCAGCTTAGCTCGGGAGGGTCGGGCTTTCTTT
CASSLAREGRAFF
>TRBD1|-|TRBJ1-1|TRBV12-3/TRBV12-4
TGTGCCAGCACTACAGGGGTTGAGACTGAAGCTTTCTTT
CASTTGVETEAFF
>-|-|TRBJ1-5|TRBV9
TGTGCCAGCAGCGTATGGAGAAATCAGCCCCAGCATTTT
CASSVWRNQPQHF
>TRBD1|-|TRBJ2-2|TRBV10-2
TGCGCCAGCATGACAGGGGGCGCATGGACCGGGGAGCTGTTTTTT
CASMTGGAWTGELFF
>-|-|TRBJ1-1|TRBV6-1
TGTGCCAGCAACCTATATCGGGACACTGAAGCTTTCTTT
CASNLYRDTEAFF
>-|-|TRBJ2-6|TRBV27
TGTGCCAGCAGTTTAGTCGGAGGTTCCGGGGCCAACGTCCTGACTTTC
CASSLVGGSGANVLTF
>TRBD1|-|TRBJ2-2|TRBV20-1
TGCAGTGCTAGAGCCTACACAGGGGTCTACACCGGGGAGCTGTTTTTT
CSARAYTGVYTGELFF
>-|few|TRBJ1-1|TRBV24-1
TGTGCCACCTACAGACCGAGGGGCACTGAAGCTTTCTTT
CATYRPRGTEAFF